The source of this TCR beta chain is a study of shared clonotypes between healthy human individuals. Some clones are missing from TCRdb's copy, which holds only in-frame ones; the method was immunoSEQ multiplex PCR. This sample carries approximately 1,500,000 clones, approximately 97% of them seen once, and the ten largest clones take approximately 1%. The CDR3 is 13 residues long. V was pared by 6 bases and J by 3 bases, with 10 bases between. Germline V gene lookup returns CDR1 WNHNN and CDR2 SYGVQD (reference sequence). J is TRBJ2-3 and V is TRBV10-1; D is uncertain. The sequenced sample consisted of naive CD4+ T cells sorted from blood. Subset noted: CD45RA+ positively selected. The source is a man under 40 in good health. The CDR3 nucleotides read TGCGCCAGCAGCGCAGTTTTGACAGATACGCAGTATTTT. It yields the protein CASSAVLTDTQYF.